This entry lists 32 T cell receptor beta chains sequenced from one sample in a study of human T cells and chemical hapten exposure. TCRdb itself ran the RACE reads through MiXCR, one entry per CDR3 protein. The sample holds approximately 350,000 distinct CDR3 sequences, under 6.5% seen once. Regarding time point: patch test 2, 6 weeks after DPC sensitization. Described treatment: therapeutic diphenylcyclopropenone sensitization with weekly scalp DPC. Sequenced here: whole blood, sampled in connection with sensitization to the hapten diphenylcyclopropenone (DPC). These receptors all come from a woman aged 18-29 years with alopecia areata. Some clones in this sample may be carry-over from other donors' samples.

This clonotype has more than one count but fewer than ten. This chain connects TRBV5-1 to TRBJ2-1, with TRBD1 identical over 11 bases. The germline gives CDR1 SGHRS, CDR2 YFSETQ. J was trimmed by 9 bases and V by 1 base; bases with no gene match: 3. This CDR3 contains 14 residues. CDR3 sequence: CASSLQGQGGEQFF. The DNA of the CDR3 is TGCGCCAGCAGCTTGCAGGGACAGGGGGGTGAGCAGTTCTTC.

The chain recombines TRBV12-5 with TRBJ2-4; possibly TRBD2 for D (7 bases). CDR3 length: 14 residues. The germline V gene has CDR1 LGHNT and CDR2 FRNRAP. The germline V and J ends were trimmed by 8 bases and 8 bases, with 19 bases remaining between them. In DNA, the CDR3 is TGTGCTAGTTCTTATGGGGGGGGCTGGGACATTCAGTACTTC. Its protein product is CASSYGGGWDIQYF.

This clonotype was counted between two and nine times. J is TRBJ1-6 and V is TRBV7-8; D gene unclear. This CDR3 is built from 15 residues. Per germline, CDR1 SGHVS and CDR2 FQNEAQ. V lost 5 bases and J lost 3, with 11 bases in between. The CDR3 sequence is CASSGPDIYNSPLHF. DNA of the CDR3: TGTGCCAGCAGCGGTCCAGACATCTATAATTCACCCCTCCACTTT. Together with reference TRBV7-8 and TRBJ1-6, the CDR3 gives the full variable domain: GAGVSQSPRYKVAKRGQDVALRCDPISGHVSLFWYQQALGQGPEFLTYFQNEAQLDKSGLPSDRFFAERPEGSVSTLKIQRTQQEDSAVYLCASSGPDIYNSPLHFGNGTRLTVT.

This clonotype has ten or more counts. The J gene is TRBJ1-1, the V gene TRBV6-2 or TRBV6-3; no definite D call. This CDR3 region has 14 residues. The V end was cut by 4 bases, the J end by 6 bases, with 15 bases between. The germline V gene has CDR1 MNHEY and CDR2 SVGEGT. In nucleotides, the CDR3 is TGTGCCAGCAGTTCCCCGAATAGCTTTTCTGAAGCTTTCTTT. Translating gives CASSSPNSFSEAFF.

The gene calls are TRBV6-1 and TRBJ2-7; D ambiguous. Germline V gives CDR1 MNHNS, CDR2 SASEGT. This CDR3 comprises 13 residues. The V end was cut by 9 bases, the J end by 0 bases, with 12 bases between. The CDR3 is CASEPGSSYEQYF. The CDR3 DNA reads TGTGCCAGTGAGCCGGGCAGCTCCTACGAGCAGTACTTC.

This chain's CDR3 is CASSASPNEQFF. DNA for the CDR3: TGTGCCAGCAGCGCGAGCCCCAATGAGCAGTTCTTC. The chain combines TRBV9 with TRBJ2-1; D is unresolved. Trimming took 3 bases from V and 6 from J, leaving 7 bases between them. Germline CDR1 reads SGDLS; CDR2 reads YYNGEE. The CDR3 contains 12 residues.

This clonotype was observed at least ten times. The chain's CDR3 is CASSQEMLGRYGYTF. The CDR3, as DNA: TGTGCCAGCAGCCAAGAAATGCTGGGCCGGTATGGCTACACCTTC. The rearrangement joins TRBV3-1 to TRBJ1-2; D gene unclear. Germline loops: CDR1 LGHDT, CDR2 YNNKEL (reference sequence). This CDR3 spans 15 amino acids. V shed 0 bases and J shed 5 bases, with 13 bases lying between them.

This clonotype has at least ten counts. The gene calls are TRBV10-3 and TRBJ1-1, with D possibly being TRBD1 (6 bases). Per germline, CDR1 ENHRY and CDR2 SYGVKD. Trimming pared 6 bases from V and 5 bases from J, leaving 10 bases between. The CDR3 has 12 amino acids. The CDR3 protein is CAISAGETEAFF. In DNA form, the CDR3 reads TGTGCCATCAGCGCAGGGGAAACTGAAGCTTTCTTT.

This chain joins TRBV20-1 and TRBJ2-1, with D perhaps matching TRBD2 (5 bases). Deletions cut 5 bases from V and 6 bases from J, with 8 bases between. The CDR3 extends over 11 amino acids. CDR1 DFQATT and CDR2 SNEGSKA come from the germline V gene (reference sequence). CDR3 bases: TGCAGTGCTCCCACTAGCAATGAGCAGTTCTTC. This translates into CSAPTSNEQFF.

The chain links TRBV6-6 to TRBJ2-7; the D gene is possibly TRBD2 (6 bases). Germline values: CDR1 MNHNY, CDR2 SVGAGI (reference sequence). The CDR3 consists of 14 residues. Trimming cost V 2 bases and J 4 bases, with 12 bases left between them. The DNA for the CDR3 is TGTGCCAGCAGTTACCCCGAGGGACTGTACGAGCAGTACTTC. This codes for CASSYPEGLYEQYF.

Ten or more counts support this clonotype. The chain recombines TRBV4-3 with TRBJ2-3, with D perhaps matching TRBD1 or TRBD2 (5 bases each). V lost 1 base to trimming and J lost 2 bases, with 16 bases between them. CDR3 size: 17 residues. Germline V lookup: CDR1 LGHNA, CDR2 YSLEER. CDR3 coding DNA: TGCGCCAGCAGCCAAGTCCGGGACGTTTACTCCACAGATACGCAGTATTTT. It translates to CASSQVRDVYSTDTQYF.

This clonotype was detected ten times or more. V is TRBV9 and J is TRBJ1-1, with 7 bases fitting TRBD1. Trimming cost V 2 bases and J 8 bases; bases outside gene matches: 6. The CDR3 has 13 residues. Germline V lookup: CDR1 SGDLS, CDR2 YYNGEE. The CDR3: CASSVGTVTEAFF. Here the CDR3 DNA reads TGTGCCAGCAGCGTTGGGACAGTAACAGAAGCTTTCTTT.

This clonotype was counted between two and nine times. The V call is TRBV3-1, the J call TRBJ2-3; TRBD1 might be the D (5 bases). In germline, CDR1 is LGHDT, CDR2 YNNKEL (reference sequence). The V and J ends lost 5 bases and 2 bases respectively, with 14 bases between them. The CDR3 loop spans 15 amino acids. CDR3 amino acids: CASSYPGASTDTQYF. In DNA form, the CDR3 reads TGTGCCAGCAGCTACCCTGGGGCGTCCACAGATACGCAGTATTTT.

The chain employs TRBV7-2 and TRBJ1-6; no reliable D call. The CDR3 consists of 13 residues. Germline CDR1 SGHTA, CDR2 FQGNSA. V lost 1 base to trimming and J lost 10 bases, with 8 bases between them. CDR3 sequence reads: CASSLVVRSPLHF. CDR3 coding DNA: TGTGCCAGCAGCTTAGTTGTTCGGTCACCCCTCCACTTT.

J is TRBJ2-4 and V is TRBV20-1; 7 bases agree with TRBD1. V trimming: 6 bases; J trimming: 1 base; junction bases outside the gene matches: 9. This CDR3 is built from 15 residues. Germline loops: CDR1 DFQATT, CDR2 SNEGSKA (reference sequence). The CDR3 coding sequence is TGCAGTGCCATACTTACAGGGGTGGCCAAAAACATTCAGTACTTC. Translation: CSAILTGVAKNIQYF.

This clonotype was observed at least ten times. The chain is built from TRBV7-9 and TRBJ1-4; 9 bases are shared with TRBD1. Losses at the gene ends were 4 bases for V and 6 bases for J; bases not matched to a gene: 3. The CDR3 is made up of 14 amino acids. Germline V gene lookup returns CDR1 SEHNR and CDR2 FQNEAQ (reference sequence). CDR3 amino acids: CASSSTGGDEKLFF. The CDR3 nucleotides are TGTGCCAGCAGCTCGACAGGGGGAGATGAAAAACTGTTTTTT.

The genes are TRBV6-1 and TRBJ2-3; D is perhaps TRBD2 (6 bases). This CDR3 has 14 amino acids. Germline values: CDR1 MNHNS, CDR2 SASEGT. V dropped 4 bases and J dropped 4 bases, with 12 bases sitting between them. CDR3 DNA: TGTGCCAGCAGTGTCGGGAGAGGACCAGATACGCAGTATTTT. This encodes CASSVGRGPDTQYF.

The CDR3 DNA sequence: TGCAGCGTCTTGACAGGAGACCACTACTATGGCTACACCTTC. This encodes CSVLTGDHYYGYTF. This chain joins TRBV29-1 and TRBJ1-2; D is perhaps TRBD1 (6 bases). V lost 6 bases and J lost 3, with 17 bases in between. Germline V CDR1 and CDR2: SQVTM, ANQGSEA. The CDR3 contains 14 residues.

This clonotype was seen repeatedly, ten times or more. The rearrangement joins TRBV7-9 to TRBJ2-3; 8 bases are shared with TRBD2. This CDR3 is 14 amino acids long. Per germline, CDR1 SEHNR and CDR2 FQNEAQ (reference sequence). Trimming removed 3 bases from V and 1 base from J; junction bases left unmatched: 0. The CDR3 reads CASSFSGGTDTQYF. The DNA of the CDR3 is TGTGCCAGCAGCTTTAGCGGGGGCACAGATACGCAGTATTTT.

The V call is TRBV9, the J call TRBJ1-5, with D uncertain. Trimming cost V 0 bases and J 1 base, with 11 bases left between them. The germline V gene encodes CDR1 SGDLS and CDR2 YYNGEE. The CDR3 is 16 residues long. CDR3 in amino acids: CASSVGIGQSNQPQHF. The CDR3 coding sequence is TGTGCCAGCAGCGTAGGGATCGGGCAGAGCAATCAGCCCCAGCATTTT.

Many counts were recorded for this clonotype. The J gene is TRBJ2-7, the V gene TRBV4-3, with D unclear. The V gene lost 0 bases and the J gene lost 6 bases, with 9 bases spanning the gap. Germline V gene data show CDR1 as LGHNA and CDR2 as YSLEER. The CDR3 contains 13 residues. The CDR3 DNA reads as TGCGCCAGCAGCCAAGAAGCTGAACGCGAGCAGTACTTC. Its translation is CASSQEAEREQYF.

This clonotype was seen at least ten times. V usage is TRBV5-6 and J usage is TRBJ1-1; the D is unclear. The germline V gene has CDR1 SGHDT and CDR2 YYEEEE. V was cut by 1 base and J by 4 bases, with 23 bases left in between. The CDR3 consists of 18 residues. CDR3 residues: CASSLPSKLGTFSTEAFF. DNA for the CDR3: TGTGCCAGCAGCTTGCCCTCGAAACTAGGCACCTTCAGCACTGAAGCTTTCTTT.

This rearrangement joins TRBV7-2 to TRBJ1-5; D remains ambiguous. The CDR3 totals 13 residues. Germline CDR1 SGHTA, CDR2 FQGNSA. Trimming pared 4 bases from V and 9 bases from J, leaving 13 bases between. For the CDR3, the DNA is TGTGCCAGCAGCTCGGCAGTCTCTACGCCCCAGCATTTT. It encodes CASSSAVSTPQHF. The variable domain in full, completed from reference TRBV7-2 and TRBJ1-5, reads GAGVSQSPSNKVTEKGKDVELRCDPISGHTALYWYRQSLGQGLEFLIYFQGNSAPDKSGLPSDRFSAERTGGSVSTLTIQRTQQEDSAVYLCASSSAVSTPQHFGDGTRLSIL.

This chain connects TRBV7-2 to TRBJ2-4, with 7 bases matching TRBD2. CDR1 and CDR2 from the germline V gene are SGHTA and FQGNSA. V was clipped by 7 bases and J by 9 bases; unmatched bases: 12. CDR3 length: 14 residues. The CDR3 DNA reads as TGTGCCAGCATGCGGGGAGGGAAGAGTGGCATTCAGTACTTC. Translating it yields CASMRGGKSGIQYF.

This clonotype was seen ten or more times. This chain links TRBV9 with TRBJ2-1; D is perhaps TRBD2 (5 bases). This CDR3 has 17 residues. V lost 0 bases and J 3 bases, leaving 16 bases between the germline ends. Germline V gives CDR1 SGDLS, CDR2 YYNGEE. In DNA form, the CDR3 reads TGTGCCAGCAGCGTAGCTCCCGCGGGCCGACTCTACAATGAGCAGTTCTTC. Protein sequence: CASSVAPAGRLYNEQFF. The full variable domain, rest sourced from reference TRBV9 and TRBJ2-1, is DSGVTQTPKHLITATGQRVTLRCSPRSGDLSVYWYQQSLDQGLQFLIQYYNGEERAKGNILERFSAQQFPDLHSELNLSSLELGDSALYFCASSVAPAGRLYNEQFFGPGTRLTVL.

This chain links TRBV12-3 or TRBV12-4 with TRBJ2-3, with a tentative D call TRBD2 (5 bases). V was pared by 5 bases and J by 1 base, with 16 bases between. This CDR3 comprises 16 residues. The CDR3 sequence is CASSAPGSWGTDTQYF. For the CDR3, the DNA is TGTGCCAGCAGTGCCCCGGGGTCCTGGGGCACAGATACGCAGTATTTT.

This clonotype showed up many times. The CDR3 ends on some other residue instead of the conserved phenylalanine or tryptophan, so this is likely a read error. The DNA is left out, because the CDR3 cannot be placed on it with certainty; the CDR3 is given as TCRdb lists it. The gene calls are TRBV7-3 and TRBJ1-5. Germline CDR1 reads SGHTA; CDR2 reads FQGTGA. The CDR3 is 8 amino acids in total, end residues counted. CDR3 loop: CASESRLY.

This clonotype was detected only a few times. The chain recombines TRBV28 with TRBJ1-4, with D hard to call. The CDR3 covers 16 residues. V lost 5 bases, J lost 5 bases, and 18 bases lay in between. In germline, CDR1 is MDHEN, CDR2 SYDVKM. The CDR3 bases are TGTGCCAGCAGTCCCGAGATCGGTGGGGAAAATGAAAAACTGTTTTTT. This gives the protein CASSPEIGGENEKLFF.

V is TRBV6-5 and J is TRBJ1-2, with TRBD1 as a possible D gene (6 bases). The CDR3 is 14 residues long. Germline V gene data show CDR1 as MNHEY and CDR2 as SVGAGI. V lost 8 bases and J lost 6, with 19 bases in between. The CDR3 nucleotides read TGTGCCAGCTCGCCCGGTGGGAGGGGGGATGGCTACACCTTC. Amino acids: CASSPGGRGDGYTF.

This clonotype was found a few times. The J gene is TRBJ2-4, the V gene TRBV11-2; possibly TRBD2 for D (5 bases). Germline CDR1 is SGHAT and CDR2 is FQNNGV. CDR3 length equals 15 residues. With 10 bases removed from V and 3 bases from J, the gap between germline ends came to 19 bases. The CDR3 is CAISKGTGSKNIQYF. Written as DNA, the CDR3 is TGTGCCATCTCCAAAGGTACGGGGAGCAAAAACATTCAGTACTTC.

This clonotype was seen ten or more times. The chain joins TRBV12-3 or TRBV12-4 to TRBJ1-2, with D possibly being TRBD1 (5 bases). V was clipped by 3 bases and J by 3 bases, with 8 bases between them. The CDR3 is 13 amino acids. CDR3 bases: TGTGCCAGCAGTTTCAGGGCCGACTATGGCTACACCTTC. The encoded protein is CASSFRADYGYTF.

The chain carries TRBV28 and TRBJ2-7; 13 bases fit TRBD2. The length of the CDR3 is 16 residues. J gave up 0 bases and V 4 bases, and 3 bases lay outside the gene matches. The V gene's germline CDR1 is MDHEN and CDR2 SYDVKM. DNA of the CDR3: TGTGCCAGCAGTTCGACTAGCGGGGGGAGCTCCTACGAGCAGTACTTC. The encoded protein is CASSSTSGGSSYEQYF.